This is a list of T cell receptor beta chains from one sample in a study of shared clonotypes between healthy human individuals. Produced via immunoSEQ multiplex PCR; TCRdb's table is partial and in-frame only. The sample shows some 1.4 million clones, roughly 95% of them seen only once. The sequencing sample was made of naive CD4+ T cells sorted from blood. The receptors derive from a man under 40 in good health. Both conserved end residues are part of each CDR3. The D gene is left open where the match is weak. The size of a clone is reported for some rows only, either as once, few or many, or as a class for expanded clones.

TGTGCCAGCAGTGAATCCGGGGGAGAGACCCAGTACTTC	CASSESGGETQYF	.	few	TRBV25-1	TRBJ2-5
TGTGCCAGCAGCCACGGGACTGTTTGGACAGGGGTCACCGGGGAGCTGTTTTTT	CASSHGTVWTGVTGELFF	TRBD1	.	TRBV7-9	TRBJ2-2
TGTGCCAGCAGCTTAACGAGTGGGAGTGACGAGCAGTACTTC	CASSLTSGSDEQYF	.	.	TRBV7-3	TRBJ2-7
TGCGCCAGCAGAGCCCGGACAGGGTCCTACGAGCAGTACTTC	CASRARTGSYEQYF	TRBD1	.	TRBV5-1	TRBJ2-7
TGTGCCAGCAGCTCCCTCCGGGCCATCAATGAGCAGTTCTTC	CASSSLRAINEQFF	.	.	TRBV7-8	TRBJ2-1
TGTGCCAGCAGTTACTTGCCGGGGTCCGGGGCCAACGTCCTGACTTTC	CASSYLPGSGANVLTF	.	.	TRBV6-5	TRBJ2-6
TGTGCCAGCATGCTACAGGCGAACACTGAAGCTTTCTTT	CASMLQANTEAFF	.	.	TRBV7-3	TRBJ1-1
TGTGCCAGCAGCGTAGCGGTAGCGGGACTCCAAGAGACCCAGTACTTC	CASSVAVAGLQETQYF	TRBD2	.	TRBV9	TRBJ2-5
TGTGCCAGTAGTACGACAGGTACGAATGAAAAACTGTTTTTT	CASSTTGTNEKLFF	.	.	TRBV19	TRBJ1-4
TGTGCTAGTGGTTTGGGACAGGGGCAGGCCTACGAGCAGTACTTC	CASGLGQGQAYEQYF	TRBD1	.	TRBV12-5	TRBJ2-7
TGTGCCAGTAGAAGAAGGGGGACAGACACCTACGAGCAGTACTTC	CASRRRGTDTYEQYF	TRBD1	.	TRBV19	TRBJ2-7